The 27 T cell receptor beta chains in this list originate from one sample, sequenced in a study of CD8+ T cells in alopecia areata listed by TCRdb under 2018. Library creation used the immunoSEQ multiplex PCR assay. For TCR sequencing, RNA was extracted from every sample and reverse transcribed into cDNA to serve as template. TCRdb took this table from immuneACCESS and kept in-frame rearrangements with V and J called. Such tables lack part of the clones; where checked against another copy, unresolved V genes explain under half of the gap, and the rest is unexplained. This sample is represented by 95,000 to 100,000 clones; 50% to 60% of them were singletons. The top ten clonotypes cover about a sixth of the sample. The sample's treatment or condition, from its label and the paper: oral pan-JAK inhibitor, 5-10 mg twice daily. Sample: CD8+ T cells sorted from blood, taken between weeks 55 and 65, from a patient treated with tofacitinib. Every receptor here comes from a human donor with alopecia areata.

This clone has more than one count but fewer than ten. This chain links TRBV15 with TRBJ1-6; TRBD1 matches 10 bases. The CDR3 is 15 residues long. Unmatched junction bases numbered 7, after V lost 4 bases and J lost 10 bases. Germline loops: CDR1 LNHNV, CDR2 YYDKDF (reference sequence). The CDR3 is CATSTRTGGGSPLHF. In DNA, the CDR3 is TGTGCCACCAGCACAAGGACAGGGGGTGGCTCACCCCTCCACTTT.

The chain combines TRBV4-2 with TRBJ2-1; D remains unclear. The CDR3 is 13 residues long. The V and J ends lost 4 bases and 5 bases respectively, with 9 bases between them. Looked up from germline, CDR1 is LGHNA and CDR2 is YNFKEQ. In DNA form, the CDR3 reads TGTGCCAGCAGCCCTCCAGGCGACAATGAGCAGTTCTTC. This encodes CASSPPGDNEQFF.

The sample holds one count of this clone. The chain joins TRBV29-1 to TRBJ1-2; 8 bases agree with TRBD1. This CDR3 has 12 residues. Trimming cost V 1 base and J 5 bases; bases outside gene matches: 0. In germline, CDR1 is SQVTM, CDR2 ANQGSEA. In nucleotides, the CDR3 is TGCAGCGTTGAAGGACAGGGGTATGGCTACACCTTC. Protein: CSVEGQGYGYTF.

The J gene is TRBJ2-1, the V gene TRBV4-1; D is possibly TRBD2 (5 bases). Per the germline V gene, CDR1 is MGHRA and CDR2 is YSYEKL. This CDR3 comprises 17 residues. V shed 1 base and J shed 7 bases, with 20 bases lying between them. Written as DNA, the CDR3 is TGCGCCAGCAGCCAAGGGAGGCCCGGCGGAACGAGGAATGAGCAGTTCTTC. This gives the protein CASSQGRPGGTRNEQFF.

V gene TRBV5-6 combines with J gene TRBJ1-2; D remains unclear. Germline values: CDR1 SGHDT, CDR2 YYEEEE. The ends were cut back, 5 bases at V and 0 bases at J, with 11 bases in the middle. The CDR3 is 14 residues long. CDR3 region: CASRIQSANYGYTF. CDR3 nucleotide sequence: TGTGCCAGCAGGATACAGAGCGCTAACTATGGCTACACCTTC. Using reference TRBV5-6 and TRBJ1-2 for the parts outside the CDR3, the full variable domain is DAGVTQSPTHLIKTRGQQVTLRCSPKSGHDTVSWYQQALGQGPQFIFQYYEEEERQRGNFPDRFSGHQFPNYSSELNVNALLLGDSALYLCASRIQSANYGYTFGSGTRLTVV.

This clone has more than one count but fewer than ten. This chain connects TRBV5-6 to TRBJ2-1; 7 nucleotides align to TRBD2. There are 14 residues in the CDR3. V shed 4 bases and J 6 bases; nucleotides not matched to a gene: 7. Germline V CDR1 and CDR2: SGHDT, YYEEEE. This chain's CDR3 is CASSTGLGSNEQFF. The CDR3 DNA is TGTGCCAGCAGCACTGGACTAGGTTCCAATGAGCAGTTCTTC.

The chain joins TRBV7-9 to TRBJ1-4; 8 bases fit TRBD1. The CDR3 runs to 14 residues. After removal of 5 bases from V and 12 bases from J, the junction contained 11 bases not matched to a gene. Germline V gives CDR1 SEHNR, CDR2 FQNEAQ (reference sequence). Written as DNA, the CDR3 is TGTGCCAGCAGCCCCAGGACAGGGCCCCAGGAACTGTTTTTT. As protein: CASSPRTGPQELFF. The full variable domain, its missing parts supplied by reference TRBV7-9 and TRBJ1-4, is DTGVSQNPRHKITKRGQNVTFRCDPISEHNRLYWYRQTLGQGPEFLTYFQNEAQLEKSRLLSDRFSAERPKGSFSTLEIQRTEQGDSAMYLCASSPRTGPQELFFGSGTQLSVL.

The table lists this clone with a count of one. Relative to the germline gene, one junction end is altered; a read error may explain this. This chain joins TRBV9 and TRBJ2-7; the match to TRBD1 covers 8 bases. The CDR3 is 13 residues long. Per the germline V gene, CDR1 is SGDLS and CDR2 is YYNGEE. CDR3 sequence (DNA): TGTGCCAGCAGCGTAGGGGGACAGGCCCCCTCTAACTTC. Its protein product is CASSVGGQAPSNF.

The table lists this clone with a count of one. V is TRBV30 and J is TRBJ1-2; 10 bases align to TRBD1. Trimming took 5 bases from V and 3 from J; bases not matched to a gene: 6. This CDR3 spans 14 amino acids. Germline V lookup: CDR1 GTSNPN, CDR2 SVGIG (reference sequence). The CDR3 DNA follows: TGTGCCTGGGAGTCCGGGACAGGGGACTATGGCTACACCTTC. Translating it yields CAWESGTGDYGYTF.

The CDR3 bases are TGTGCCAGCAGCTTAGGCGACAGGGAGGATGAGCAGTTCTTC. This gives the protein CASSLGDREDEQFF. V usage is TRBV7-9 and J usage is TRBJ2-1; tentative D call: TRBD1 (7 bases). The CDR3 covers 14 residues. Germline values: CDR1 SEHNR, CDR2 FQNEAQ (reference sequence). Trimming cost V 1 base and J 8 bases, with 12 bases left between them.

This rearrangement joins TRBV27 to TRBJ2-3, with TRBD2 matching over 9 bases. V lost 5 bases, J lost 1 base, and 10 bases stayed unmatched. Germline values: CDR1 MNHEY, CDR2 SMNVEV (reference sequence). The CDR3 is 17 amino acids. The CDR3 DNA is TGTGCCAGCAGTAAAAATAGGGCTAGCGGGGGCACAGATACGCAGTATTTT. Its translation is CASSKNRASGGTDTQYF.

CDR3 in amino acids: CASSAGDTIQETQYF. In DNA, the CDR3 is TGTGCCAGCAGCGCGGGGGACACCATCCAAGAGACCCAGTACTTC. This chain joins TRBV6-5 and TRBJ2-5; tentatively, D is TRBD2 (7 bases). The CDR3 has 15 amino acids. In germline, CDR1 is MNHEY, CDR2 SVGAGI. Trimming removed 6 bases from V and 1 base from J, with 15 bases in between.

The V call is TRBV5-1, the J call TRBJ1-1; D gene ambiguous. Germline V lookup: CDR1 SGHRS, CDR2 YFSETQ. With 0 bases removed from V and 7 bases from J, the gap between germline ends came to 10 bases. The CDR3 is 13 residues long. The CDR3 DNA reads TGCGCCAGCAGCTTGGGGGATGGAGTTGAAGCTTTCTTT. The encoded protein is CASSLGDGVEAFF.

This clone appeared a few times. The chain joins TRBV29-1 to TRBJ2-7; 7 bases line up with TRBD2. Germline V gene lookup returns CDR1 SQVTM and CDR2 ANQGSEA. CDR3 length: 13 amino acids. The CDR3 nucleotides are TGCCTCCCCCCTCGGGAGGTCCCCTACGAGCAGTACTTC. Residues: CLPPREVPYEQYF.

The rearrangement links TRBV7-3 to TRBJ1-1, with 10 bases that match TRBD1. The V and J ends lost 5 bases and 0 bases, in that order; junction bases with no gene match: 15. The CDR3 is made up of 19 amino acids. Germline V gene sequence: CDR1 SGHTA, CDR2 FQGTGA. The chain's CDR3 is CASSPARGTGDHLNTEAFF. The CDR3 DNA is TGTGCCAGCAGCCCGGCCCGTGGGACAGGGGACCATCTGAACACTGAAGCTTTCTTT.

This chain uses TRBV9 with TRBJ2-7, with D uncertain. The V end lost 0 bases, the J end lost 0 bases, and 7 bases lay between the germline ends. Germline loops: CDR1 SGDLS, CDR2 YYNGEE. This CDR3 region has 14 residues. The CDR3 is CASSVEAASYEQYF. In nucleotides, the CDR3 is TGTGCCAGCAGCGTAGAGGCAGCCTCCTACGAGCAGTACTTC.

This chain joins TRBV7-9 and TRBJ2-7; D gene unclear. The CDR3 sequence is 12 residues long. Germline CDR1 reads SEHNR; CDR2 reads FQNEAQ (reference sequence). V was pared by 1 base and J by 2 bases, with 3 bases between. The CDR3 coding sequence is TGTGCCAGCAGCTTAGTAACCTACGAGCAGTACTTC. This translates into CASSLVTYEQYF.

The CDR3 protein is CASSPGTGSYEQYF. The CDR3 DNA reads as TGTGCCAGCAGCCCCGGGACCGGTTCCTACGAGCAGTACTTC. The genes are TRBV13 and TRBJ2-7, with D perhaps given as TRBD1 or TRBD2 (5 bases each). The CDR3 spans 14 residues. Between the trimmed V and J ends, which lost 5 bases and 1 base, there was a span of 12 bases. The germline CDR1 and CDR2 sequences are PRHDT and FYEKMQ (reference sequence).

The chain couples TRBV7-9 to TRBJ2-2; no firm D call. V was clipped by 8 bases and J by 0 bases, with 13 bases between them. Germline lookup yields CDR1 SEHNR and CDR2 FQNEAQ (reference sequence). The CDR3 totals 15 residues. CDR3 loop: CASVSGHSNTGELFF. The DNA for the CDR3 is TGTGCCAGCGTCTCCGGGCACTCGAACACCGGGGAGCTGTTTTTT.

The gene calls are TRBV6-6 and TRBJ1-5, with unresolved D. The CDR3 is 14 amino acids. Looked up from germline, CDR1 is MNHNY and CDR2 is SVGAGI (reference sequence). V lost 10 bases to trimming and J lost 1 base, with 14 bases between them. CDR3 nucleotides: TGTGCCATCTCAACGGGCCTGAGCAATCAGCCCCAGCATTTT. Translation gives CAISTGLSNQPQHF.

The chain joins TRBV19 to TRBJ1-1; the D gene is possibly TRBD1 (5 bases). V shed 5 bases and J shed 5 bases, with 18 bases lying between them. There are 15 residues in the CDR3. Looked up from germline, CDR1 is LNHDA and CDR2 is SQIVND (reference sequence). Here the CDR3 DNA reads TGTGCCAGTAGTCCACGCACCCACGAGGGGACTGAAGCTTTCTTT. Its protein is CASSPRTHEGTEAFF.

The V call is TRBV30, the J call TRBJ1-4; D is ambiguous. Between the trimmed V and J ends, which lost 1 base and 8 bases, there was a span of 14 bases. The CDR3 contains 14 residues. The germline V gene has CDR1 GTSNPN and CDR2 SVGIG (reference sequence). The CDR3 bases are TGTGCCTGGAGTGAATTTGGGAAAGGGGAAAAACTGTTTTTT. It specifies CAWSEFGKGEKLFF.

The chain is built from TRBV19 and TRBJ2-3; TRBD1 matches 7 bases. The V gene's germline CDR1 is LNHDA and CDR2 SQIVND (reference sequence). The CDR3 is made up of 16 amino acids. Trimming took 8 bases from V and 3 from J; bases not matched to a gene: 14. The CDR3 sequence: CASSYRDSVPTDTQYF. CDR3 coding DNA: TGTGCCAGTTCCTACCGGGACAGTGTACCGACAGATACGCAGTATTTT.

This clone has only a few counts. The chain combines TRBV23-1 with TRBJ1-5; a weak D match, TRBD1 (5 bases). TRBV23-1 is annotated as an ORF whose role is uncertain. The CDR3 has 14 residues. Deletions cut 2 bases from V and 7 bases from J, with 12 bases between. CDR3: CASSQIFRVQPQHF. The DNA of the CDR3 is TGCGCCAGCAGTCAAATCTTCAGGGTCCAGCCCCAGCATTTT.

This clone was found a few times. The chain recombines TRBV19 with TRBJ1-5, with no clear D. With 4 bases removed from V and 5 bases from J, the gap between germline ends came to 3 bases. The V gene's germline CDR1 is LNHDA and CDR2 SQIVND (reference sequence). This CDR3 has 11 residues. CDR3 DNA: TGTGCCAGTAGTAGACATCAGCCCCAGCATTTT. Residues: CASSRHQPQHF. Looking up the rest from reference TRBV19 and TRBJ1-5 gives the full variable domain: DGGITQSPKYLFRKEGQNVTLSCEQNLNHDAMYWYRQDPGQGLRLIYYSQIVNDFQKGDIAEGYSVSREKKESFPLTVTSAQKNPTAFYLCASSRHQPQHFGDGTRLSIL.

This clone was counted a few times. The chain couples TRBV7-9 to TRBJ2-7, with D possibly being TRBD2 (5 bases). Germline values: CDR1 SEHNR, CDR2 FQNEAQ (reference sequence). V lost 5 bases, J lost 6 bases, and 14 bases lay in between. The CDR3 length is 13 residues. The CDR3 DNA is TGTGCCAGCAGCCCCCGGGGTGCGGCCGAGCAGTACTTC. Amino acids: CASSPRGAAEQYF.

The sample holds a few counts of this clone. This sample also contains other DNA sequences that code for the same CDR3. V usage is TRBV27 and J usage is TRBJ2-7; D uncertain. The CDR3 is 11 amino acids. V lost 5 bases to trimming and J lost 1 base, with 3 bases between them. Germline values: CDR1 MNHEY, CDR2 SMNVEV (reference sequence). The CDR3 nucleotides read TGTGCCAGCAGTCCGTCCTACGAGCAGTACTTC. Residues: CASSPSYEQYF.